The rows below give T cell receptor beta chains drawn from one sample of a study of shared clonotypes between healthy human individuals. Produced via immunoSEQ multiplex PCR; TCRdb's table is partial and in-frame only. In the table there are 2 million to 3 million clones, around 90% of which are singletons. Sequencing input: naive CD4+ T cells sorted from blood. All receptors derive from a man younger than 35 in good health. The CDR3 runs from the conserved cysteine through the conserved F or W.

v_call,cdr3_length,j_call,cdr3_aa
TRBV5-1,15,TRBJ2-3,CASSLDGASTDTQYF
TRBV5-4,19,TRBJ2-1,CASSPEAAGAPRAYNEQFF
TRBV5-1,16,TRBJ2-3,CASSWGTSDSTDTQYF
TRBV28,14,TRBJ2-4,CASSRQGARNIQYF
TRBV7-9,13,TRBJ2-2,CASSFRVAGELFF
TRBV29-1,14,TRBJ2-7,CSVEEQGKRYEQYF
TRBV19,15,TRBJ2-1,CASNSGGSSYNEQFF
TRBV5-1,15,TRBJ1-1,CASSLTGQGGTEAFF
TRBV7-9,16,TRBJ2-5,CASSSVISGFRETQYF
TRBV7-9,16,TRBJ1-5,CASSLTGGGGGQPQHF
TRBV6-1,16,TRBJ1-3,CASSEPPGYSGNTIYF
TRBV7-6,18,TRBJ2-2,CASSFFEVGTGIGGELFF
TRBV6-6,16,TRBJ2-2,CASSDSLAGVTGELFF
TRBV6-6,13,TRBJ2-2,CASTYSVDGELFF
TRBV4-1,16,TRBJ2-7,CASSQIPGTGAYEQYF
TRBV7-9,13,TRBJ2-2,CASSLARTGELFF
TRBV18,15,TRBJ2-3,CASSPGREGTDTQYF
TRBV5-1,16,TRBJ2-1,CASSTTVAGGWNEQFF
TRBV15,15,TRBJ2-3,CATSSLGWGLDTQYF
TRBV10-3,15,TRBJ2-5,CAISNGQAYQETQYF
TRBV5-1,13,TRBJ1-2,CASSLPGPYGYTF
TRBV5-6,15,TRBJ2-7,CASSLGPSTSYEQYF
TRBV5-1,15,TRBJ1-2,CASSYWTGREDGYTF
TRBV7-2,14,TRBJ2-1,CASSFGTLNNEQFF
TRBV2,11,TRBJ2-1,CASSEAREQFF
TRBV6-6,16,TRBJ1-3,CASSYFGRGPGNTIYF
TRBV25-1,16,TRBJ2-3,CASSAASGSGTDTQYF
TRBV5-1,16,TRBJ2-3,CASSPSPTRDLDTQYF